The 32 T cell receptor beta chains below come from one sample, sequenced in a study of identifying expanded T cells in peripheral blood. Here immunoSEQ multiplex PCR was the method, and the copy in TCRdb shows in-frame clones only, minus some. The table lists approximately 120,000 clones, approximately 84% of them singletons. The sample was blood. These receptors came from a person aged 18 to 75 in good health.

The chain recombines TRBV5-4 with TRBJ2-2, with D unresolved. With 1 base removed from V and 5 bases from J, the gap between germline ends came to 12 bases. The CDR3 loop spans 15 amino acids. Germline CDR1 SGHNT, CDR2 YYREEE (reference sequence). The CDR3 is CASSLLGQSTGELFF. The CDR3 region has the DNA TGTGCCAGCAGCTTGTTGGGCCAGTCAACCGGGGAGCTGTTTTTT.

The chain couples TRBV11-3 to TRBJ2-1, with 9 bases aligning to TRBD2. Germline values: CDR1 SGHNT, CDR2 YENEEA. The V gene end was trimmed by 3 bases and the J gene end by 7 bases; junction bases not matched to a gene: 10. CDR3 length: 16 residues. The CDR3 DNA reads as TGTGCCAGCAGCTTTTTAGCGGGGGCCTCGAGGAATGAGCAGTTCTTC. It specifies CASSFLAGASRNEQFF.

This clone occurred a few times. The chain is built from TRBV5-1 and TRBJ2-5; D is ambiguous. Between the trimmed V and J ends, which lost 2 bases and 4 bases, there was a span of 9 bases. Per germline, CDR1 SGHRS and CDR2 YFSETQ. This CDR3 is built from 13 residues. CDR3: CASSLSDPETQYF. Written as DNA, the CDR3 is TGCGCCAGCAGCTTATCGGATCCAGAGACCCAGTACTTC.

The chain employs TRBV7-2 and TRBJ1-3; no reliable D call. Trimming cost V 5 bases and J 0 bases, with 8 bases left between them. CDR3 length equals 14 residues. Germline loops: CDR1 SGHTA, CDR2 FQGNSA. CDR3 coding DNA: TGTGCCAGCAGCCCGACACTCTCTGGAAACACCATATATTTT. Amino acid sequence: CASSPTLSGNTIYF.

This clone was found once. The chain is built from TRBV6-5 and TRBJ1-2, with D possibly being TRBD1 (5 bases). Trimming pared 0 bases from V and 5 bases from J, leaving 10 bases between. The CDR3 length is 14 residues. The V gene's germline CDR1 is MNHEY and CDR2 SVGAGI. The CDR3 loop is CASSYSGGEYGYTF. CDR3 nucleotides: TGTGCCAGCAGTTACTCGGGGGGGGAATATGGCTACACCTTC.

The sample holds one count of this clone. V usage is TRBV9 and J usage is TRBJ1-2; D might be TRBD1 (6 bases). Germline V gene data show CDR1 as SGDLS and CDR2 as YYNGEE. Trimming cost V 6 bases and J 4 bases, with 16 bases left between them. CDR3 length: 14 residues. CDR3 sequence (DNA): TGTGCCAGCACCCCTCGGGACACAAGCTATGGCTACACCTTC. Encoded protein: CASTPRDTSYGYTF.

The gene calls are TRBV11-2 and TRBJ2-2; 8 bases line up with TRBD1. V shed 5 bases and J 4 bases; nucleotides not matched to a gene: 3. Germline V gene sequence: CDR1 SGHAT, CDR2 FQNNGV. This CDR3 comprises 14 residues. CDR3 sequence (DNA): TGTGCCAGCAGCCGAACAGGGGGCACCGGGGAGCTGTTTTTT. Amino acids: CASSRTGGTGELFF.

This chain links TRBV6-1 with TRBJ1-2; a possible D gene is TRBD1 (6 bases). Germline lookup yields CDR1 MNHNS and CDR2 SASEGT. Between the trimmed V and J ends, which lost 10 bases and 4 bases, there was a span of 16 bases. This CDR3 contains 13 residues. CDR3 region: CATRKGELYGYTF. The CDR3 nucleotides are TGTGCCACTCGCAAGGGGGAACTCTATGGCTACACCTTC.

This clone has only a few counts. Other DNA sequences in the sample encode the same CDR3. The chain carries TRBV10-1 and TRBJ2-7, with TRBD1 as a possible D gene (6 bases). V was clipped by 2 bases and J by 3 bases, with 8 bases between them. Germline V CDR1 and CDR2: WNHNN, SYGVQD (reference sequence). The CDR3 sequence is 13 residues long. The CDR3 region is CASSEIGGYEQYF. CDR3 sequence (DNA): TGCGCCAGCAGTGAGATAGGGGGCTACGAGCAGTACTTC.

V usage is TRBV2 and J usage is TRBJ1-6; D not certain. Germline V gene lookup returns CDR1 SNHLY and CDR2 FYNNEI. V lost 5 bases to trimming and J lost 0 bases, with 14 bases between them. The CDR3 runs to 17 residues. CDR3 coding DNA: TGTGCCAGCAGTAAAGGACTCTTGAGCTCCTATAATTCACCCCTCCACTTT. Translated, it gives CASSKGLLSSYNSPLHF.

The chain joins TRBV7-9 to TRBJ1-2; 7 positions agree with TRBD1. The CDR3 consists of 16 residues. Trimming removed 0 bases from V and 2 bases from J; junction bases left unmatched: 6. The germline V gene has CDR1 SEHNR and CDR2 FQNEAQ (reference sequence). CDR3 coding DNA: TGTGCCAGCAGCTTAGCGGGGACAGCGAACAACTATGGCTACACCTTC. This codes for CASSLAGTANNYGYTF.

This chain connects TRBV6-5 to TRBJ1-5; D is uncertain. CDR3 size: 15 residues. Germline assignment: CDR1 MNHEY and CDR2 SVGAGI. The V gene lost 6 bases and the J gene lost 4 bases, with 16 bases spanning the gap. The CDR3: CASRAAGNPNQPQHF. The CDR3 nucleotides are TGTGCCAGCAGGGCAGCCGGGAACCCAAATCAGCCCCAGCATTTT.

The V and J genes are TRBV6-1 and TRBJ1-2, with D perhaps TRBD1 (5 bases). The CDR3 spans 15 residues. Deletions cut 6 bases from V and 5 bases from J, with 19 bases between. Germline assignment: CDR1 MNHNS and CDR2 SASEGT. The CDR3 protein is CASSMSGQGLYGYTF. CDR3 coding DNA: TGTGCCAGCAGCATGTCCGGGCAGGGTCTATATGGCTACACCTTC.

This chain links TRBV5-6 with TRBJ2-6; no firm D call. CDR3 length: 16 amino acids. The germline V and J ends were trimmed by 1 base and 0 bases, with 8 bases remaining between them. Per the germline V gene, CDR1 is SGHDT and CDR2 is YYEEEE. In DNA form, the CDR3 reads TGTGCCAGCAGCTTGCTTGGATTCTCTGGGGCCAACGTCCTGACTTTC. This codes for CASSLLGFSGANVLTF.

V gene TRBV6-1 combines with J gene TRBJ2-5; D possibly matches TRBD1 or TRBD2 (5 bases each). The CDR3 runs 15 residues. The V end was cut by 5 bases, the J end by 8 bases, with 21 bases between. Germline V CDR1 and CDR2: MNHNS, SASEGT. Here the CDR3 reads CASSSRTNGEGTQYF. CDR3 DNA sequence: TGTGCCAGCAGTTCTCGGACAAACGGTGAGGGAACCCAGTACTTC.

The rearrangement joins TRBV27 to TRBJ1-2, with D unclear. The germline CDR1 and CDR2 sequences are MNHEY and SMNVEV (reference sequence). V dropped 2 bases and J dropped 2 bases, with 6 bases sitting between them. The CDR3 covers 13 residues. In DNA, the CDR3 is TGTGCCAGCAGTTTACGCGGGAACTATGGCTACACCTTC. Encoded protein: CASSLRGNYGYTF.

V is TRBV4-1 and J is TRBJ1-1; D perhaps matches TRBD1 (6 bases). V lost 1 base and J lost 3, with 12 bases in between. CDR1 is MGHRA, CDR2 YSYEKL, per germline. The CDR3 is made up of 15 amino acids. The CDR3 bases are TGCGCCAGCAGCCAAGTCCCGGGGGCATACACTGAAGCTTTCTTT. It codes for CASSQVPGAYTEAFF.

The V and J genes are TRBV5-6 and TRBJ1-2, with 7 positions matching TRBD1. Germline CDR1 is SGHDT and CDR2 is YYEEEE. There are 15 residues in the CDR3. V trimming: 4 bases; J trimming: 6 bases; junction bases outside the gene matches: 12. The chain's CDR3 is CASSLGTGVADGYTF. In DNA form, the CDR3 reads TGTGCCAGCAGCCTGGGTACAGGGGTAGCGGATGGCTACACCTTC.

This clone was picked up one time. The chain recombines TRBV5-6 with TRBJ1-4, with D hard to call. Trimming stripped 2 bases from V and 16 bases from J, with 15 bases between. CDR3 length: 12 residues. CDR1 is SGHDT, CDR2 YYEEEE, per germline. CDR3 nucleotide sequence: TGTGCCAGCAGCTTTGGCGACCATAAGGAGTTTTTT. Residues: CASSFGDHKEFF.

CDR3: CASSPQDRRDSPLHF. CDR3 coding DNA: TGTGCCAGCAGCCCTCAGGACAGAAGAGATTCACCCCTCCACTTT. V and J are TRBV13 and TRBJ1-6; tentative D call: TRBD1 (6 bases). Germline CDR1 reads PRHDT; CDR2 reads FYEKMQ (reference sequence). Trimming removed 5 bases from V and 8 bases from J, with 16 bases in between. This CDR3 comprises 15 residues.

CDR3 DNA: TGTGCCAGCAGTGAGTACATCCAAGAAAAACTGTTTTTT. This gives the protein CASSEYIQEKLFF. J is TRBJ1-4 and V is TRBV6-1; D gene uncertain. Germline lookup yields CDR1 MNHNS and CDR2 SASEGT. V was trimmed by 3 bases and J by 8 bases, leaving 10 bases between them. The CDR3 loop spans 13 amino acids.

This clone was counted a few times. The chain joins TRBV9 to TRBJ1-1; D uncertain. Looked up from germline, CDR1 is SGDLS and CDR2 is YYNGEE. V gave up 6 bases and J gave up 9 bases, with 18 bases separating them. CDR3 length: 13 amino acids. CDR3: CASTPRAGLQAFF. CDR3 DNA: TGTGCCAGCACCCCTCGGGCAGGCCTGCAAGCTTTCTTT.

This clone was counted only a few times. The chain has TRBV18 and TRBJ1-5; 7 positions match TRBD1. The J segment lost 6 bases and the V segment lost 0 bases, leaving 8 bases of the junction unmatched. The germline V gene encodes CDR1 KGHSH and CDR2 LQKENI. The CDR3 is 16 amino acids. CDR3 residues: CASSPPNEGGGQPQHF. The CDR3 DNA reads TGTGCCAGCTCACCACCGAATGAAGGGGGCGGTCAGCCCCAGCATTTT.

The chain joins TRBV7-2 to TRBJ1-1; D is unresolved. Trimming took off 1 base at V and 3 bases at J, with 12 bases between the two ends. Germline V gives CDR1 SGHTA, CDR2 FQGNSA. This CDR3 has 15 amino acids. The chain's CDR3 is CASSLVSIRYTEAFF. In nucleotides, the CDR3 is TGTGCCAGCAGCTTAGTTTCTATAAGATACACTGAAGCTTTCTTT.

The gene calls are TRBV30 and TRBJ1-4; D is undetermined. CDR3 length equals 13 residues. CDR1 is GTSNPN, CDR2 SVGIG, per germline (reference sequence). Between the trimmed V and J ends, which lost 3 bases and 12 bases, there was a span of 17 bases. The CDR3 sequence: CAWRDPDHRELFF. The CDR3 DNA is TGTGCCTGGAGGGACCCGGATCATCGAGAACTGTTTTTT.

There are a few counts of this clone. The CDR3 sequence is CASSSPGQGNSPLHF. The CDR3 DNA reads as TGTGCCAGCAGTTCTCCGGGACAGGGGAATTCACCCCTCCACTTT. V gene TRBV6-6 combines with J gene TRBJ1-6, with TRBD1 matching over 10 bases. Per the germline V gene, CDR1 is MNHNY and CDR2 is SVGAGI (reference sequence). The CDR3 is 15 residues long. Trimming cost V 4 bases and J 7 bases; bases outside gene matches: 4.

Only a few counts were recorded for this clone. V is TRBV6-5 and J is TRBJ1-5; TRBD1 is a possible D gene (5 bases). This CDR3 has 13 amino acids. Between the trimmed V and J ends, which lost 10 bases and 2 bases, there was a span of 12 bases. Germline CDR1 reads MNHEY; CDR2 reads SVGAGI. The CDR3 is CATRRGGNQPQHF. The CDR3 bases are TGTGCCACCAGAAGGGGTGGCAATCAGCCCCAGCATTTT.

This clone came up a few times. Other nucleotide sequences in the sample specify the same CDR3. The CDR3 coding sequence is TGTGCCAGCAGCTTACAGGGGGCAGTTGAAAAACTGTTTTTT. Translated, it gives CASSLQGAVEKLFF. The chain couples TRBV5-4 to TRBJ1-4; the match to TRBD1 covers 9 bases. Unmatched junction bases numbered 3, after V lost 2 bases and J lost 7 bases. The CDR3 extends over 14 amino acids. In germline, CDR1 is SGHNT, CDR2 YYREEE (reference sequence). Filled out from reference TRBV5-4 and TRBJ1-4, the complete variable domain reads ETGVTQSPTHLIKTRGQQVTLRCSSQSGHNTVSWYQQALGQGPQFIFQYYREEENGRGNFPPRFSGLQFPNYSSELNVNALELDDSALYLCASSLQGAVEKLFFGSGTQLSVL.

This chain links TRBV7-2 with TRBJ1-2; 7 bases match TRBD1. V was pared by 0 bases and J by 4 bases, with 8 bases of the junction left unmatched. The CDR3 contains 16 residues. CDR1 is SGHTA and CDR2 is FQGNSA in the germline V gene. The CDR3 protein is CASSLAATGPAYGYTF. The CDR3 region has the DNA TGTGCCAGCAGCTTAGCCGCGACAGGGCCCGCCTATGGCTACACCTTC.

J is TRBJ1-2 and V is TRBV30; 7 bases agree with TRBD1. This CDR3 spans 11 amino acids. CDR1 is GTSNPN and CDR2 is SVGIG in the germline V gene (reference sequence). J was trimmed by 3 bases and V by 5 bases; bases with no gene match: 0. CDR3: CAWDRDYGYTF. CDR3 coding DNA: TGTGCCTGGGACAGGGACTATGGCTACACCTTC.

This clone showed up just a few times. This chain joins TRBV18 and TRBJ1-3; no definite D call. Germline-derived CDR1 and CDR2 are KGHSH and LQKENI. Between the trimmed V and J ends, which lost 5 bases and 3 bases, there was a span of 14 bases. The CDR3 is 15 amino acids. This chain's CDR3 is CASSFDTSNGNTIYF. The CDR3 DNA sequence: TGTGCCAGCTCATTCGACACGAGTAATGGAAACACCATATATTTT.

The rearrangement joins TRBV30 to TRBJ1-5, with D possibly being TRBD1 (6 bases). Between the trimmed V and J ends, which lost 6 bases and 1 base, there was a span of 22 bases. In germline, CDR1 is GTSNPN, CDR2 SVGIG (reference sequence). This CDR3 has 17 amino acids. The CDR3 sequence is CACKTQGGDRSNQPQHF. DNA of the CDR3: TGTGCCTGTAAGACACAGGGTGGAGATCGGAGCAATCAGCCCCAGCATTTT.